This entry is about one TCR beta chain. Its specificity is unknown. This specimen belongs to a study of cytomegalovirus exposure and HLA in healthy donors. As for the study in general: There were around 100 million unique TCR beta sequences, drawn from 150 million to 200 million T cells, in an earlier analysis.

General observations from the study: Researchers reported that a few CMV-associated chains were confirmed in vitro as CMV antigen-specific. A missense DCLRE1C variant was associated with V- and J-gene trimming of TCR beta chains in a later analysis, and an independent cohort replicated the association.

Germline values: CDR1 MDHEN, CDR2 SYDVKM. The CDR3 is made up of 17 amino acids. Between the trimmed V and J ends, which lost 7 bases and 0 bases, there was a span of 19 bases. Amplification used 60 Vbeta primers and 13 Jbeta primers. Clones were sequenced by immunoSEQ multiplex PCR, and TCRdb holds only the in-frame ones, with some missing. This sample has some 200,000 clones, with over 75% found just once. Donors consisted of healthy bone marrow donors. The sample taken for sequencing was PBMCs. This clonotype originated in a woman in her twenties or thirties in good health and CMV-seronegative. The chain uses TRBV28 and TRBJ1-5, with a tentative D call TRBD1 (5 bases). In DNA, the CDR3 is TGTGCCAGCATCCCGACAGCCTTGCTCTATAGCAATCAGCCCCAGCATTTT. It yields the protein CASIPTALLYSNQPQHF. Using reference TRBV28 and TRBJ1-5 for the parts outside the CDR3, the full variable domain is DVKVTQSSRYLVKRTGEKVFLECVQDMDHENMFWYRQDPGLGLRLIYFSYDVKMKEKGDIPEGYSVSREKKERFSLILESASTNQTSMYLCASIPTALLYSNQPQHFGDGTRLSIL.